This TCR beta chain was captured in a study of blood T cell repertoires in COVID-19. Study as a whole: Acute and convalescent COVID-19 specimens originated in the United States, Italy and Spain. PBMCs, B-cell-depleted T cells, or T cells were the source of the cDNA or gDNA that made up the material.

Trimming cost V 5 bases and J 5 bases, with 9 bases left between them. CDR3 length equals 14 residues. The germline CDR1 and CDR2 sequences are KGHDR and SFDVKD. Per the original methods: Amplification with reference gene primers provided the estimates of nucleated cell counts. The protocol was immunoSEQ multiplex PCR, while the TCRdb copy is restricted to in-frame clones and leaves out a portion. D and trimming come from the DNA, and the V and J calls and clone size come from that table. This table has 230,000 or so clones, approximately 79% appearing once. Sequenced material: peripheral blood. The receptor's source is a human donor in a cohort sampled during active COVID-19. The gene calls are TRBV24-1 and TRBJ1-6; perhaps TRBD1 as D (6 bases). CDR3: CATSAGVNNSPLHF. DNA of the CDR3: TGTGCCACCAGTGCAGGGGTGAATAATTCACCCCTCCACTTT.